The source of this TCR beta chain is a study of T cells after posttransplantation cyclophosphamide. A marrow graft followed busulfan-fludarabine conditioning, with cyclophosphamide on days +3 and +4. Many counts were recorded for this clone. Its target is not known. General study findings and limits: Blood and skin or GI T cell repertoires showed limited TRB overlap. Later blood repertoires were often dominated by clones from the donor CD8+ memory compartment.

TCRdb keeps only in-frame clones here, not all; method: immunoSEQ multiplex PCR. The sample presents approximately 25,000 clones, none singletons. V gave up 4 bases and J gave up 10 bases; unmatched junction bases: 8. Germline V gives CDR1 SGHRS, CDR2 YFSETQ. The CDR3 runs 15 residues. The sequencing here drew on PBMCs, taken after allogeneic stem cell transplant with posttransplant cyclophosphamide. The TCR sequence derives from a young adult male patient who received an allogeneic stem cell transplant from a related donor, was CMV-positive, and had no GVHD. Part of the T cells may come from the graft donor. This chain uses TRBV5-1 with TRBJ2-1; 13 positions agree with TRBD2. The chain's CDR3 is CASSPGLAGAGEQFF. The CDR3 DNA is TGCGCCAGCAGCCCCGGACTAGCGGGAGCGGGGGAGCAGTTCTTC.